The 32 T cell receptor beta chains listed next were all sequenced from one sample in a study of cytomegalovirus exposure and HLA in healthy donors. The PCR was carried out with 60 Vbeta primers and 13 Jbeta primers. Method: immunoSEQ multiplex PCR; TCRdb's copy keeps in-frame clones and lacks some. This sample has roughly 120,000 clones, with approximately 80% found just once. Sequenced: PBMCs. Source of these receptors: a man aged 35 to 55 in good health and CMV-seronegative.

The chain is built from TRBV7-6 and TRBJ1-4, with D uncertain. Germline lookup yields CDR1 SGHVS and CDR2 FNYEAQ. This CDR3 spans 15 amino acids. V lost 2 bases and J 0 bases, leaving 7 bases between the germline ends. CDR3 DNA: TGTGCCAGCAGCTTATCTCCAGCAACTAATGAAAAACTGTTTTTT. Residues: CASSLSPATNEKLFF. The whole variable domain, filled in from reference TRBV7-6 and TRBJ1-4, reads GAGVSQSPRYKVTKRGQDVALRCDPISGHVSLYWYRQALGQGPEFLTYFNYEAQQDKSGLPNDRFSAERPEGSISTLTIQRTEQRDSAMYRCASSLSPATNEKLFFGSGTQLSVL.

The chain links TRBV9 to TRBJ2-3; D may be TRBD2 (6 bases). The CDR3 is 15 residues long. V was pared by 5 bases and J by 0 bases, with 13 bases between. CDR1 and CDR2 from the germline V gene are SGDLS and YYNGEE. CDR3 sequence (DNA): TGTGCCAGCAGTCCCTCCGGGACTAGCACAGATACGCAGTATTTT. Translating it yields CASSPSGTSTDTQYF.

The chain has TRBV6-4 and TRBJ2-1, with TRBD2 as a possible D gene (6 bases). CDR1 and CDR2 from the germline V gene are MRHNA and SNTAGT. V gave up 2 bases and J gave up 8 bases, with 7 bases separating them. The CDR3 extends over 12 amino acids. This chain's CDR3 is CASSDGEDEQFF. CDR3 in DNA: TGTGCCAGCAGTGACGGGGAGGATGAGCAGTTCTTC.

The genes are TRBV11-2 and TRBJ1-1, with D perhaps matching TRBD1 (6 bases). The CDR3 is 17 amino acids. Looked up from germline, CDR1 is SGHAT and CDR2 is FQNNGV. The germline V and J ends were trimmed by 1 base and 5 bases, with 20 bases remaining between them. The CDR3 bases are TGTGCCAGCAGCTTAGGGGTCAGGGGTAGGCTGGGAACTGAAGCTTTCTTT. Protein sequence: CASSLGVRGRLGTEAFF.

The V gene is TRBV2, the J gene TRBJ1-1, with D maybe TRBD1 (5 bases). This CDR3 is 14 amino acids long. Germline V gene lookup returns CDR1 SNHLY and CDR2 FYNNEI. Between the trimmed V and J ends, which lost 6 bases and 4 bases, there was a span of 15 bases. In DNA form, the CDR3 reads TGTGCCAGCAGATTCTGGGGCTGGAGCACTGAAGCTTTCTTT. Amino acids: CASRFWGWSTEAFF.

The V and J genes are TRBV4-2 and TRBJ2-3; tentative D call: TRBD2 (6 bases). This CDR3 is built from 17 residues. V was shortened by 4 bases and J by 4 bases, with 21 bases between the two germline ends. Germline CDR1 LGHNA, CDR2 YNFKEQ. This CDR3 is CASSPEDGSRQADTQYF. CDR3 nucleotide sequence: TGTGCCAGCAGCCCCGAGGACGGGAGTCGTCAGGCAGATACGCAGTATTTT.

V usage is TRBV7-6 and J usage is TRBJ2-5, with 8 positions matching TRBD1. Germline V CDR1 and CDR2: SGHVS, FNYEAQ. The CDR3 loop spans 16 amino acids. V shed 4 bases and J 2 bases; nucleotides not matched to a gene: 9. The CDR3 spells CASSSVGTGLQETQYF. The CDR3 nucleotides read TGTGCCAGCAGCTCCGTCGGGACAGGTTTACAAGAGACCCAGTACTTC. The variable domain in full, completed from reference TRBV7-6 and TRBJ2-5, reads GAGVSQSPRYKVTKRGQDVALRCDPISGHVSLYWYRQALGQGPEFLTYFNYEAQQDKSGLPNDRFSAERPEGSISTLTIQRTEQRDSAMYRCASSSVGTGLQETQYFGPGTRLLVL.

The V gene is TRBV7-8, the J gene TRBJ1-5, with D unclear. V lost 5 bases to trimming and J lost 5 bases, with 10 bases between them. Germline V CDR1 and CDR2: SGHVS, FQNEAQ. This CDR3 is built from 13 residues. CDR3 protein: CASSPTNDQPQHF. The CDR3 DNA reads TGTGCCAGCAGCCCCACAAATGATCAGCCCCAGCATTTT.

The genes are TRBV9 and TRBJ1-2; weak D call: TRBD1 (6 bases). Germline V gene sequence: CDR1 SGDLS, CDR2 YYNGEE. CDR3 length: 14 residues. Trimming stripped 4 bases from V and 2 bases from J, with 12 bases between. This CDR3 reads CASSPRDTNYGYTF. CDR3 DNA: TGTGCCAGCAGCCCTAGGGACACCAACTATGGCTACACCTTC.

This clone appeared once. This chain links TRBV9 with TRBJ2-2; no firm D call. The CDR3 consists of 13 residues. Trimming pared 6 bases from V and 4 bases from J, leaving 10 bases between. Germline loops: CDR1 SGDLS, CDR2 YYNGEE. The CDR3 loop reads CASTELSTGELFF. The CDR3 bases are TGTGCCAGCACGGAGCTATCCACCGGGGAGCTGTTTTTT.

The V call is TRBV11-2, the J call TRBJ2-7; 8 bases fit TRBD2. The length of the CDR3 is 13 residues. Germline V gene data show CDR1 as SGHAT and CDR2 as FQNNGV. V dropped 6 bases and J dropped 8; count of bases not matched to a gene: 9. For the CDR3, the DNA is TGTGCCAGCAGTCCTTCGGGGGGGGCAAAGCAGTACTTC. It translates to CASSPSGGAKQYF.

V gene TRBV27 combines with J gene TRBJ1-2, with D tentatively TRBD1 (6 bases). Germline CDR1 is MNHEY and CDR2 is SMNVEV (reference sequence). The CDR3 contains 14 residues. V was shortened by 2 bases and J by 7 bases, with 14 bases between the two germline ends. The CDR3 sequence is CASSLVRGLAGYTF. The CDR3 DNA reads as TGTGCCAGCAGTTTAGTCAGGGGCTTGGCTGGCTACACCTTC.

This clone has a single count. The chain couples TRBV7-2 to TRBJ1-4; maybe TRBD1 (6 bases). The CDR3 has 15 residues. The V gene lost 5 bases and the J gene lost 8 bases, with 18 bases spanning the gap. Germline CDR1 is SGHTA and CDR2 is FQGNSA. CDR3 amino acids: CASSRGGGPGEKLFF. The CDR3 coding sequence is TGTGCCAGCAGCCGGGGCGGGGGGCCGGGCGAAAAACTGTTTTTT.

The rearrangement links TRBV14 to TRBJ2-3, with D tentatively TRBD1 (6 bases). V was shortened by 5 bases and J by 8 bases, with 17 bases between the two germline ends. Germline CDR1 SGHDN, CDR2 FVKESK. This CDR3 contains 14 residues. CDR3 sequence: CASSKQGPRGTQYF. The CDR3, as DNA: TGTGCCAGCAGCAAACAGGGACCTCGAGGTACGCAGTATTTT.

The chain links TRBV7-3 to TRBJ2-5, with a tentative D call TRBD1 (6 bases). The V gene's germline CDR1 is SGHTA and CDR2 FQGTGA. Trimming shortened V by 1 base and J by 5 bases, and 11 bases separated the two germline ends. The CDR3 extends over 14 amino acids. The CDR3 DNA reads TGTGCCAGCAGCTTAAGTGGGGGCATGGAGACCCAGTACTTC. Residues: CASSLSGGMETQYF.

CDR3 residues: CASSQSQNTGELFF. CDR3 nucleotides: TGTGCCAGCAGCCAATCTCAGAACACCGGGGAGCTGTTTTTT. J is TRBJ2-2 and V is TRBV16; D gene ambiguous. The V gene lost 0 bases and the J gene lost 1 base, with 3 bases spanning the gap. CDR3 length: 14 residues. Per the germline V gene, CDR1 is KGHSY and CDR2 is FQNENV.

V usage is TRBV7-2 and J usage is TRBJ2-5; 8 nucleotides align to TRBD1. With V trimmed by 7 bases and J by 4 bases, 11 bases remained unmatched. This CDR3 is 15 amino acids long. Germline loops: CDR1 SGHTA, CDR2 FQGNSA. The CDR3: CASKEDRARGETQYF. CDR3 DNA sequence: TGTGCCAGCAAGGAGGACAGGGCCCGTGGAGAGACCCAGTACTTC.

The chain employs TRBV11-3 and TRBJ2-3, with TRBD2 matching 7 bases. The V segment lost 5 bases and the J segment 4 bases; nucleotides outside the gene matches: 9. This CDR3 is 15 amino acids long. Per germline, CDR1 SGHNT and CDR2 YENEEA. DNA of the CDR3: TGTGCCAGCAGCCTGGGGGGAGGGTTCTCAGATACGCAGTATTTT. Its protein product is CASSLGGGFSDTQYF. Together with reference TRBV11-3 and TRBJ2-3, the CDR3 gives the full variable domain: EAGVVQSPRYKIIEKKQPVAFWCNPISGHNTLYWYLQNLGQGPELLIRYENEEAVDDSQLPKDRFSAERLKGVDSTLKIQPAELGDSAVYLCASSLGGGFSDTQYFGPGTRLTVL.

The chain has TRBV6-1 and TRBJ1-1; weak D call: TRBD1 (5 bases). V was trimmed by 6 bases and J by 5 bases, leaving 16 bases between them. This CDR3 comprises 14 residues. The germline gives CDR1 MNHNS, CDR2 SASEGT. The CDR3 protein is CASSPGGVWTEAFF. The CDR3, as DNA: TGTGCCAGCAGCCCCGGGGGGGTCTGGACTGAAGCTTTCTTT.

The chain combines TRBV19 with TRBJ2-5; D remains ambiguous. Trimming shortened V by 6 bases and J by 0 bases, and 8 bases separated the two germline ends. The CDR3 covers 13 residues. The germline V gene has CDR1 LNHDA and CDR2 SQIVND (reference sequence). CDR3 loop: CASRTGNQETQYF. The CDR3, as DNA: TGTGCCAGTAGGACGGGTAACCAAGAGACCCAGTACTTC.

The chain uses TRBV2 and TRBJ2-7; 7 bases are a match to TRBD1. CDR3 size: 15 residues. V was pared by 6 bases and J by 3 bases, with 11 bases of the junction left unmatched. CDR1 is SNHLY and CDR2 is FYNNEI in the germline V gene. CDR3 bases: TGTGCCAGCAGGGTATTAGGGGACAGTATCTACGAGCAGTACTTC. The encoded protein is CASRVLGDSIYEQYF.

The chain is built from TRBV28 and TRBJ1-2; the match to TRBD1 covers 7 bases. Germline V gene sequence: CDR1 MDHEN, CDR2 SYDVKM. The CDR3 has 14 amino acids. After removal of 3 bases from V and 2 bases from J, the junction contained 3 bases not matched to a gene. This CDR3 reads CASSFQGVNYGYTF. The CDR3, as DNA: TGTGCCAGCAGTTTCCAGGGGGTGAACTATGGCTACACCTTC.

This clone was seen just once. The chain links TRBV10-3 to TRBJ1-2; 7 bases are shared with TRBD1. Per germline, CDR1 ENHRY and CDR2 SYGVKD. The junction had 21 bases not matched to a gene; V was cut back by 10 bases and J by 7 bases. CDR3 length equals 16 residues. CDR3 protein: CASETNQGGAAGGYTF. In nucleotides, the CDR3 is TGTGCCAGCGAAACCAACCAAGGGGGCGCCGCGGGTGGCTACACCTTC.

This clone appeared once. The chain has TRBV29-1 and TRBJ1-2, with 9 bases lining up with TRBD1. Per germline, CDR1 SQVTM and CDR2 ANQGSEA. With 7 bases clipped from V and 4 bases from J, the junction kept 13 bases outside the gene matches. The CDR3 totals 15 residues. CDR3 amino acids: CSGILSGTGTYGYTF. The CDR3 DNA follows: TGCAGCGGAATCCTTTCCGGGACAGGGACCTATGGCTACACCTTC.

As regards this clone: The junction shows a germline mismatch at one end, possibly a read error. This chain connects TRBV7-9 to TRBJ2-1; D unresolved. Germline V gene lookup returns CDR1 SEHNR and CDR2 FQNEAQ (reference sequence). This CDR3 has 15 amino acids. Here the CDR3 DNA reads TGTGCCAGTAGCTTGGCAGGTTCCTTCTACAATGAGCAGTTCTTC. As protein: CASSLAGSFYNEQFF.

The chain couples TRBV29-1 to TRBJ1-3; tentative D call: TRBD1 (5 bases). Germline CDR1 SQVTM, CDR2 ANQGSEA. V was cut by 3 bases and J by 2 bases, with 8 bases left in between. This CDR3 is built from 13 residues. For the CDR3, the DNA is TGCAGCGTTGATAAGGGGCCTGGAAACACCATATATTTT. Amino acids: CSVDKGPGNTIYF. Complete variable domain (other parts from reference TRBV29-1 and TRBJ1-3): SAVISQKPSRDICQRGTSLTIQCQVDSQVTMMFWYRQQPGQSLTLIATANQGSEATYESGFVIDKFPISRPNLTFSTLTVSNMSPEDSSIYLCSVDKGPGNTIYFGEGSWLTVV.

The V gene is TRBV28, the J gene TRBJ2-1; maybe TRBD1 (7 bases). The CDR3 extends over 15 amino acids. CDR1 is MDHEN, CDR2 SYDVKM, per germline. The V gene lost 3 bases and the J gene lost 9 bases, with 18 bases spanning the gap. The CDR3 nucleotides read TGTGCCAGCAGTTTTGGAGGGGGCGGGCGGGGTGAGCAGTTCTTC. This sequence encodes CASSFGGGGRGEQFF.

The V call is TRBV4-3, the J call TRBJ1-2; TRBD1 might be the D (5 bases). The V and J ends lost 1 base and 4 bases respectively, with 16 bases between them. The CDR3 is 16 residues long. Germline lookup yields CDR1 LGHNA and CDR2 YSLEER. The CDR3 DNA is TGCGCCAGCAGCCAAGCTGGGGCAGGGCGTGCCTATGGCTACACCTTC. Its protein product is CASSQAGAGRAYGYTF.

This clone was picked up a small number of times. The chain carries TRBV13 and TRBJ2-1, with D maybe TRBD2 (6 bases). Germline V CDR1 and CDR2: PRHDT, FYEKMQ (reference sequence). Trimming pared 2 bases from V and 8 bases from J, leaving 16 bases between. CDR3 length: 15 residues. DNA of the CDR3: TGTGCCAGCAGCTTAAGCCTACCCCCGGGGGATGAGCAGTTCTTC. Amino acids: CASSLSLPPGDEQFF. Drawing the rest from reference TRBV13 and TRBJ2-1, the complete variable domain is AAGVIQSPRHLIKEKRETATLKCYPIPRHDTVYWYQQGPGQDPQFLISFYEKMQSDKGSIPDRFSAQQFSDYHSELNMSSLELGDSALYFCASSLSLPPGDEQFFGPGTRLTVL.

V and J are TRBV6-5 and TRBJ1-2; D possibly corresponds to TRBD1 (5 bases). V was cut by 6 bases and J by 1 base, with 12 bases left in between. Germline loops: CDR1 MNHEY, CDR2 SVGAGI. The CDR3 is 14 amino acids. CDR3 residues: CASRWTSGNYGYTF. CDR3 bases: TGTGCCAGCAGGTGGACATCAGGTAACTATGGCTACACCTTC.

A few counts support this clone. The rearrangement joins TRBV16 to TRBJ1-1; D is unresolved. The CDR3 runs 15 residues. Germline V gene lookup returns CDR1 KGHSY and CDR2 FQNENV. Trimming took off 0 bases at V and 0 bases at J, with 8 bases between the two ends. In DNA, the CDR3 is TGTGCCAGCAGCCAATCGTATAATATGAACACTGAAGCTTTCTTT. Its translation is CASSQSYNMNTEAFF. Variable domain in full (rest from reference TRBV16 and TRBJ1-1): GEEVAQTPKHLVRGEGQKAKLYCAPIKGHSYVFWYQQVLKNEFKFLISFQNENVFDETGMPKERFSAKCLPNSPCSLEIQATKLEDSAVYFCASSQSYNMNTEAFFGQGTRLTVV.

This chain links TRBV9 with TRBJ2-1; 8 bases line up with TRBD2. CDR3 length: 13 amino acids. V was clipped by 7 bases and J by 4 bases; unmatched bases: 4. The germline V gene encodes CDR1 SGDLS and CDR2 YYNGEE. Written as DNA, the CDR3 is TGTGCCAGCCCCCGGGAGGGATACAATGAGCAGTTCTTC. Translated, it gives CASPREGYNEQFF.